One sample yielded the 17 T cell receptor beta chains listed below, sequenced in a study of T cells in Graves' hyperthyroidism and ophthalmopathy. The source material, RNA transcripts, was used to amplify TCR beta CDR3 regions. The study used the HTBI primer set for a first-round RT-PCR of the TCR CDR3. MiXCR, run by TCRdb on the multiplex PCR reads, gives a single entry per CDR3 protein. The data hold about 400,000 distinct CDR3 sequences, with roughly an eighth observed a single time. The sequencing sample was made of blood. The source is a woman aged 18-30 years with Graves' hyperthyroidism.

This clonotype has a count of ten or more. This chain connects TRBV30 to TRBJ2-1; the D gene is possibly TRBD1 (6 bases). The V end was cut by 0 bases, the J end by 0 bases, with 12 bases between. The CDR3 is 16 residues long. Germline CDR1 GTSNPN, CDR2 SVGIG (reference sequence). The DNA for the CDR3 is TGTGCCTGGAGTGTACGCCCGGACAGCTCCTACAATGAGCAGTTCTTC. Translated, it gives CAWSVRPDSSYNEQFF.

This clonotype was detected ten times or more. The chain joins TRBV12-3 or TRBV12-4 to TRBJ1-5; D is uncertain. Trimming cost V 4 bases and J 1 base, with 8 bases left between them. This CDR3 has 14 residues. The CDR3 protein is CASSYGRSNQPQHF. The CDR3 DNA sequence: TGTGCCAGCAGTTACGGGAGGAGCAATCAGCCCCAGCATTTT.

This chain uses TRBV5-1 with TRBJ2-7, with D possibly being TRBD2 (5 bases). The CDR3 length is 15 residues. Germline loops: CDR1 SGHRS, CDR2 YFSETQ. Trimming took 2 bases from V and 0 from J, leaving 12 bases between them. Written as DNA, the CDR3 is TGCGCCAGCAGCTTTTCTAGCCCTGTCTCCTACGAGCAGTACTTC. It codes for CASSFSSPVSYEQYF.

This clonotype was seen repeatedly, ten times or more. This sequence joins TRBV5-1 and TRBJ2-2; D is perhaps TRBD2 (6 bases). The V and J ends lost 0 bases and 4 bases respectively, with 16 bases between them. CDR1 and CDR2 from the germline V gene are SGHRS and YFSETQ. The CDR3 is 17 amino acids. CDR3 residues: CASSLAAGNIGTGELFF. The DNA of the CDR3 is TGCGCCAGCAGCTTGGCCGCGGGAAATATTGGCACCGGGGAGCTGTTTTTT. Combining the CDR3 with reference TRBV5-1 and TRBJ2-2 gives the whole variable domain KAGVTQTPRYLIKTRGQQVTLSCSPISGHRSVSWYQQTPGQGLQFLFEYFSETQRNKGNFPGRFSGRQFSNSRSEMNVSTLELGDSALYLCASSLAAGNIGTGELFFGEGSRLTVL.

This clonotype was seen repeatedly, ten times or more. This chain uses TRBV4-1 with TRBJ2-5, with D tentatively TRBD2 (5 bases). The CDR3 loop spans 16 amino acids. The V and J ends lost 1 base and 1 base respectively, with 13 bases between them. Germline V gene lookup returns CDR1 MGHRA and CDR2 YSYEKL. The CDR3 protein is CASSQGVGEGQETQYF. The CDR3 nucleotides read TGCGCCAGCAGCCAAGGAGTCGGTGAGGGCCAAGAGACCCAGTACTTC.

This clonotype was picked up a small number of times. J is TRBJ2-3 and V is TRBV5-1; the D is unclear. Per the germline V gene, CDR1 is SGHRS and CDR2 is YFSETQ. The germline V and J ends were trimmed by 3 bases and 3 bases, with 8 bases remaining between them. The CDR3 is 13 residues long. CDR3 nucleotide sequence: TGCGCCAGCAGCTCAGGCTGGACAGATACGCAGTATTTT. Residues: CASSSGWTDTQYF.

This clonotype was observed a handful of times. This sequence joins TRBV9 and TRBJ2-5; D is unresolved. The CDR3 sequence is 16 residues long. Trimming stripped 4 bases from V and 3 bases from J, with 19 bases between. Per germline, CDR1 SGDLS and CDR2 YYNGEE. CDR3 coding DNA: TGTGCCAGCAGCTCCAAGACTGGCACACTGGAAGAGACCCAGTACTTC. It is translated as CASSSKTGTLEETQYF.

The V call is TRBV29-1, the J call TRBJ1-2; 8 positions agree with TRBD1. Germline assignment: CDR1 SQVTM and CDR2 ANQGSEA. The V gene end was trimmed by 4 bases and the J gene end by 4 bases; junction bases not matched to a gene: 2. This CDR3 contains 12 residues. CDR3 sequence: CSVGGQGYGYTF. In DNA, the CDR3 is TGCAGCGTTGGAGGACAGGGCTATGGCTACACCTTC.

This clonotype showed up many times. The chain recombines TRBV5-4 with TRBJ2-4; D uncertain. The V end was cut by 3 bases, the J end by 1 base, with 8 bases between. Per the germline V gene, CDR1 is SGHNT and CDR2 is YYREEE (reference sequence). CDR3 length equals 14 residues. The CDR3 here is CASSWSGAKNIQYF. For the CDR3, the DNA is TGTGCCAGCAGCTGGTCCGGGGCCAAAAACATTCAGTACTTC.

This clonotype has only a few counts. The V call is TRBV19, the J call TRBJ1-1; 7 bases line up with TRBD1. Germline V gene lookup returns CDR1 LNHDA and CDR2 SQIVND (reference sequence). CDR3 length: 15 residues. After removal of 5 bases from V and 0 bases from J, the junction contained 6 bases not matched to a gene. CDR3 DNA: TGTGCCAGTAGTTTGGGACAGTTTATGAACACTGAAGCTTTCTTT. The encoded protein is CASSLGQFMNTEAFF.

This clonotype has a count of ten or more. The V gene is TRBV5-1, the J gene TRBJ2-1, with a weak D call TRBD1 (6 bases). Germline V CDR1 and CDR2: SGHRS, YFSETQ. Trimming removed 3 bases from V and 7 bases from J, with 17 bases in between. The CDR3 extends over 15 amino acids. The DNA of the CDR3 is TGCGCCAGCAGCTCTTGGACAGAGGGGAATAATGAGCAGTTCTTC. Its translation is CASSSWTEGNNEQFF.

This clonotype was seen ten or more times. The rearrangement uses TRBV7-9 and TRBJ1-1; D gene unclear. V was shortened by 3 bases and J by 9 bases, with 11 bases between the two germline ends. The CDR3 is 12 residues long. Germline V lookup: CDR1 SEHNR, CDR2 FQNEAQ (reference sequence). The CDR3 loop reads CASSFLSDQAFF. CDR3 bases: TGTGCCAGCAGCTTCCTGTCGGATCAAGCTTTCTTT.

This rearrangement joins TRBV7-2 to TRBJ2-7; 9 bases are a match to TRBD1. The CDR3 runs to 17 residues. V lost 5 bases, J lost 3 bases, and 14 bases stayed unmatched. Germline V gives CDR1 SGHTA, CDR2 FQGNSA. Here the CDR3 reads CASSTTPRDRVFYEQYF. Written as DNA, the CDR3 is TGTGCCAGCAGCACAACACCCCGGGACAGGGTTTTCTACGAGCAGTACTTC. Drawing the rest from reference TRBV7-2 and TRBJ2-7, the complete variable domain is GAGVSQSPSNKVTEKGKDVELRCDPISGHTALYWYRQSLGQGLEFLIYFQGNSAPDKSGLPSDRFSAERTGGSVSTLTIQRTQQEDSAVYLCASSTTPRDRVFYEQYFGPGTRLTVT.

This clonotype was found many times. V usage is TRBV18 and J usage is TRBJ2-1; TRBD2 matches 10 bases. The CDR3 runs 16 residues. V was clipped by 2 bases and J by 6 bases; unmatched bases: 7. The germline V gene encodes CDR1 KGHSH and CDR2 LQKENI. CDR3 nucleotides: TGTGCCAGCTCACCAGGACTAGCGGTCGGAGGCAATGAGCAGTTCTTC. This codes for CASSPGLAVGGNEQFF.

The genes are TRBV7-9 and TRBJ2-1; D possibly corresponds to TRBD2 (5 bases). Germline V gives CDR1 SEHNR, CDR2 FQNEAQ (reference sequence). This CDR3 comprises 18 residues. The germline V and J ends were trimmed by 3 bases and 8 bases, with 26 bases remaining between them. CDR3 residues: CASSLPLPPGSPVDEQFF. The CDR3 nucleotides are TGTGCCAGCAGCTTGCCCCTTCCTCCGGGATCACCAGTCGATGAGCAGTTCTTC.

This clonotype has at least ten counts. The chain joins TRBV20-1 to TRBJ2-1; D is undetermined. This CDR3 has 10 residues. Germline V gene data show CDR1 as DFQATT and CDR2 as SNEGSKA (reference sequence). The V gene lost 4 bases and the J gene lost 6 bases, with 4 bases spanning the gap. The CDR3 DNA reads TGCAGTGCTACGGCCAATGAGCAGTTCTTC. Translation: CSATANEQFF.

This clonotype was observed at least ten times. The chain recombines TRBV6-1 with TRBJ1-2; a weak D match, TRBD1 (6 bases). The CDR3 has 14 amino acids. V was shortened by 4 bases and J by 3 bases, with 12 bases between the two germline ends. Germline V CDR1 and CDR2: MNHNS, SASEGT. The CDR3, as DNA: TGTGCCAGCAGTGTGGACAGTTTCTACTATGGCTACACCTTC. Amino acids: CASSVDSFYYGYTF.